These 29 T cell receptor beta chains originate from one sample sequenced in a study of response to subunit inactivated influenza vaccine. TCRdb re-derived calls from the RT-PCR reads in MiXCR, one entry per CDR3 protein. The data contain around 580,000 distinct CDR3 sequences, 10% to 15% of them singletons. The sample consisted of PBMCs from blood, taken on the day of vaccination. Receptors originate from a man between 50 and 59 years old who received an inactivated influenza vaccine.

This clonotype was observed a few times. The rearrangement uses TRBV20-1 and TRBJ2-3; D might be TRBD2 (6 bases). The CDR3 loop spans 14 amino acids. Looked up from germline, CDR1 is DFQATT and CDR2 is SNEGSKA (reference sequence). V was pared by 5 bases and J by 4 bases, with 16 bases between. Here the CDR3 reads CSAQKRVLPDTQYF. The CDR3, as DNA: TGCAGTGCTCAAAAGCGGGTTTTGCCAGATACGCAGTATTTT.

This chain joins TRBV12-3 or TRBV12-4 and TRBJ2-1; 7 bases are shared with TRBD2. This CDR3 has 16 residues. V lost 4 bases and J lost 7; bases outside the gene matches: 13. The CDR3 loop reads CASSSQEGGLLNEQFF. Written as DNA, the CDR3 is TGTGCCAGCAGTTCCCAGGAGGGAGGGTTACTTAATGAGCAGTTCTTC.

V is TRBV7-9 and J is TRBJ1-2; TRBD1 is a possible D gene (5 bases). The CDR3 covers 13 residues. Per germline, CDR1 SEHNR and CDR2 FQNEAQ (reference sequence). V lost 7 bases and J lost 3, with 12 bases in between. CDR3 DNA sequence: TGTGCCAGCACCAACCGGACACACTATGGCTACACCTTC. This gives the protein CASTNRTHYGYTF.

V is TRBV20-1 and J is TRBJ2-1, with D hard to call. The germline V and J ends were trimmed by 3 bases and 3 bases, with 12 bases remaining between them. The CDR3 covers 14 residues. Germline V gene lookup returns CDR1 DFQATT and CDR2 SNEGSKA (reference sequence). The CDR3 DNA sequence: TGCAGTGCTAGTCGCGGAGAACTCTACAATGAGCAGTTCTTC. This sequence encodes CSASRGELYNEQFF.

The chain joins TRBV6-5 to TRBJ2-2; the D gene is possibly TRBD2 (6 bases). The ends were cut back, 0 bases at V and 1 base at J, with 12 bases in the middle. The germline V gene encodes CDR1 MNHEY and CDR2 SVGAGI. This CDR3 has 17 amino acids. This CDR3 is CASSYSMYGGNTGELFF. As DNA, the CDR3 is TGTGCCAGCAGTTACTCGATGTACGGGGGGAACACCGGGGAGCTGTTTTTT.

CDR3 amino acids: CASSAWDASYEQYF. DNA for the CDR3: TGTGCCAGCAGCGCCTGGGACGCAAGCTACGAGCAGTACTTC. V usage is TRBV11-2 and J usage is TRBJ2-7, with D perhaps being TRBD1 or TRBD2 (5 bases each). This CDR3 region has 14 residues. Trimming pared 5 bases from V and 3 bases from J, leaving 14 bases between. Germline CDR1 reads SGHAT; CDR2 reads FQNNGV.

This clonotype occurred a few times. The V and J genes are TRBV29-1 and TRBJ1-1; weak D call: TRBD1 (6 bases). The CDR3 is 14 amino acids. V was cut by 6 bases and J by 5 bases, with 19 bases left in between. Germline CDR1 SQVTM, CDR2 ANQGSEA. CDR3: CSVEPRQARTEAFF. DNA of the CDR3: TGCAGCGTGGAGCCTAGACAGGCGCGAACTGAAGCTTTCTTT.

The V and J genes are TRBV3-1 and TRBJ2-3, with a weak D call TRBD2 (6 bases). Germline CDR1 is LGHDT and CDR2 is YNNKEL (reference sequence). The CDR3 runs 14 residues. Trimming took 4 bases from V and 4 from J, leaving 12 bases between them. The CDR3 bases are TGTGCCAGCAGCCCTCCCGGGACTTCAGATACGCAGTATTTT. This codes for CASSPPGTSDTQYF.

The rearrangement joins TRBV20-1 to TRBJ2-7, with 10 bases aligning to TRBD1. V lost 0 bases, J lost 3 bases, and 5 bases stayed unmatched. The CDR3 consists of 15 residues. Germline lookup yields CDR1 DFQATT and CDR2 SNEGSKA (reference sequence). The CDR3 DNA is TGCAGTGCTAGAGACCCGACAGGGGGCCTCTACGAGCAGTACTTC. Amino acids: CSARDPTGGLYEQYF.

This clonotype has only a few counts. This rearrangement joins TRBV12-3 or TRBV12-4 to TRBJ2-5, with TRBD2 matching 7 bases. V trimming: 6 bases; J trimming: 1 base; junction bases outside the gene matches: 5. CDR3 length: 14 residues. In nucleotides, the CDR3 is TGTGCCAGCAGGCCAAGCGGGGCCCAAGAGACCCAGTACTTC. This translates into CASRPSGAQETQYF.

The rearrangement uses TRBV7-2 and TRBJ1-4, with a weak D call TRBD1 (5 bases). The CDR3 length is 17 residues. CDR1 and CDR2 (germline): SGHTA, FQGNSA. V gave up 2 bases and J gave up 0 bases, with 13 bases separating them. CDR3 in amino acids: CASSLFLRDPTNEKLFF. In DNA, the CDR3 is TGTGCCAGCAGCTTATTTCTCCGGGACCCAACTAATGAAAAACTGTTTTTT.

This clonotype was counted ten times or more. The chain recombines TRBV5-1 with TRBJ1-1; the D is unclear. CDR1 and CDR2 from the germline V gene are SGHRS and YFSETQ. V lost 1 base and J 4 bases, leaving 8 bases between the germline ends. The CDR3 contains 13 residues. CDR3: CASSLYSTTEAFF. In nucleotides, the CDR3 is TGCGCCAGCAGCTTGTACAGTACCACTGAAGCTTTCTTT.

The CDR3 DNA sequence: TGCGCCAGCAGCCAAGATAGTATCACAGAATACTACAATGAGCAGTTCTTC. Translated, it gives CASSQDSITEYYNEQFF. This rearrangement joins TRBV4-3 to TRBJ2-1; D not resolved. Trimming stripped 0 bases from V and 3 bases from J, with 15 bases between. Germline lookup yields CDR1 LGHNA and CDR2 YSLEER. This CDR3 comprises 17 residues.

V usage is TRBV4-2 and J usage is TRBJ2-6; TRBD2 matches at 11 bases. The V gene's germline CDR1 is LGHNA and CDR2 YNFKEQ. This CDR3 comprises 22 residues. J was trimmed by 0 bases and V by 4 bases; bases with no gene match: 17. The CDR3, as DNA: TGTGCCAGCAGCCTACGAAGGGGGCTAGCGGGGGGCCTCGTCTCTGGGGCCAACGTCCTGACTTTC. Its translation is CASSLRRGLAGGLVSGANVLTF.

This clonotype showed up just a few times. This CDR3 reads CASSSSVGETQYF. In DNA form, the CDR3 reads TGTGCCAGCAGCTCTAGTGTGGGGGAGACCCAGTACTTC. The chain couples TRBV7-2 to TRBJ2-5; no reliable D call. The CDR3 length is 13 residues. Trimming took off 4 bases at V and 5 bases at J, with 11 bases between the two ends. Germline V gives CDR1 SGHTA, CDR2 FQGNSA.

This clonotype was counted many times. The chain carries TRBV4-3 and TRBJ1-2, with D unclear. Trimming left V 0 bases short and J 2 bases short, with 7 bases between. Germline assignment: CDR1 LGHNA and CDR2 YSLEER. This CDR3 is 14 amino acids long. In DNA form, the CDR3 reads TGCGCCAGCAGCCAAGAGGCTGCGAACTATGGCTACACCTTC. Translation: CASSQEAANYGYTF.

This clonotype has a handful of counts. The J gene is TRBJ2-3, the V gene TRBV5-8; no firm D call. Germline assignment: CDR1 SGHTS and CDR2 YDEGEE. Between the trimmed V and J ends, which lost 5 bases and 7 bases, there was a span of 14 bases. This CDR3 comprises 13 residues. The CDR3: CASRLLASYTQYF. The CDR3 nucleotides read TGTGCCAGCAGGTTGTTAGCCTCGTATACGCAGTATTTT.

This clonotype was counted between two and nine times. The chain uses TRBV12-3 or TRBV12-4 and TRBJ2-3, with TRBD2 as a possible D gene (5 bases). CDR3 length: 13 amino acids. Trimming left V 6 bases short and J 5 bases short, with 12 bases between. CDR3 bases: TGTGCCAGCAGCCTCACTAGGAGAGATACGCAGTATTTT. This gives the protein CASSLTRRDTQYF.

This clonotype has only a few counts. The CDR3 DNA follows: TGTGCCAGCAGCTCCCGGACTTCCCCTGAGCAGTACTTC. Its protein product is CASSSRTSPEQYF. This chain joins TRBV5-5 and TRBJ2-7; maybe TRBD2 (5 bases). Germline CDR1 reads SGHKS; CDR2 reads YYEKEE (reference sequence). This CDR3 spans 13 amino acids. The V end lost 3 bases, the J end lost 7 bases, and 14 bases lay between the germline ends. The entire variable domain, with the rest obtained from reference TRBV5-5 and TRBJ2-7, is as follows: DAGVTQSPTHLIKTRGQQVTLRCSPISGHKSVSWYQQVLGQGPQFIFQYYEKEERGRGNFPDRFSARQFPNYSSELNVNALLLGDSALYLCASSSRTSPEQYFGPGTRLTVT.

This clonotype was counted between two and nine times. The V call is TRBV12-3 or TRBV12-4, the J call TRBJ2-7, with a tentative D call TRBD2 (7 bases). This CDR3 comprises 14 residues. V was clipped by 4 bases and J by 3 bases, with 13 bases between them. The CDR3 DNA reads TGTGCCAGCAGTTGGGGGGGCATCGTCTACGAGCAGTACTTC. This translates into CASSWGGIVYEQYF.

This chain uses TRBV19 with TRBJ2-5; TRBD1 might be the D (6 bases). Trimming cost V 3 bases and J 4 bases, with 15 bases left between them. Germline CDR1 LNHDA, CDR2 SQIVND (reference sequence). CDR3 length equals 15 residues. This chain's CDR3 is CASSISTGDLETQYF. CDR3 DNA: TGTGCCAGTAGTATCTCGACAGGAGACCTAGAGACCCAGTACTTC.

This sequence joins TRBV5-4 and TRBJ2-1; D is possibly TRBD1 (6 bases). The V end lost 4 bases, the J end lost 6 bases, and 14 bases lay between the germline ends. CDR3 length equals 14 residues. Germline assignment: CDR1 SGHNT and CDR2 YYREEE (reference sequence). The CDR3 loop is CASSTNTGSNEQFF. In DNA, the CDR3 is TGTGCCAGCAGCACCAACACAGGGAGCAATGAGCAGTTCTTC.

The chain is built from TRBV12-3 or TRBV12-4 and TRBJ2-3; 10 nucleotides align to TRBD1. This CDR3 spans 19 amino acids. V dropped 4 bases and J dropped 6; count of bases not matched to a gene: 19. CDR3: CASSSAGGTGALRRDTQYF. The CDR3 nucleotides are TGTGCCAGCAGTTCCGCAGGAGGGACAGGGGCCTTGAGAAGGGATACGCAGTATTTT.

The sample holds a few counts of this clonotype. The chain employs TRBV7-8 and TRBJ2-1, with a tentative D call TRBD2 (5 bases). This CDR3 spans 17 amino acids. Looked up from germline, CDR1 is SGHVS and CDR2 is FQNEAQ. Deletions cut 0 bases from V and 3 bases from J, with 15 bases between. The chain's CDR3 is CASSLATASPFYNEQFF. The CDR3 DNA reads TGTGCCAGCAGCTTAGCCACGGCTAGCCCGTTCTACAATGAGCAGTTCTTC.

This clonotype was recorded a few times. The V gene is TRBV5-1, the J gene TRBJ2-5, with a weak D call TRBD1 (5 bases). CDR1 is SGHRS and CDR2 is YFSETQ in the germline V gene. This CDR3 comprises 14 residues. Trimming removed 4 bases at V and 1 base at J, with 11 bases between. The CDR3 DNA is TGCGCCAGCAGCCTCGACAGTCTCCAAGAGACCCAGTACTTC. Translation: CASSLDSLQETQYF.

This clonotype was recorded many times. CDR3 in DNA: TGCAGCGTGGGAGTAGGGACGGAGGTTACCTATGGCTACACCTTC. Its translation: CSVGVGTEVTYGYTF. The chain is built from TRBV29-1 and TRBJ1-2; D may be TRBD1 (5 bases). V lost 6 bases and J 4 bases, leaving 21 bases between the germline ends. CDR1 is SQVTM, CDR2 ANQGSEA, per germline. CDR3 length: 15 residues.

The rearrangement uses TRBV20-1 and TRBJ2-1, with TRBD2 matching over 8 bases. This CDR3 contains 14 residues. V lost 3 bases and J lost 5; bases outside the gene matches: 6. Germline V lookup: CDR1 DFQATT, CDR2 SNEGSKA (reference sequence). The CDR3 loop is CSASRGGFDNEQFF. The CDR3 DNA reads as TGCAGTGCTAGTCGGGGGGGGTTTGACAATGAGCAGTTCTTC.

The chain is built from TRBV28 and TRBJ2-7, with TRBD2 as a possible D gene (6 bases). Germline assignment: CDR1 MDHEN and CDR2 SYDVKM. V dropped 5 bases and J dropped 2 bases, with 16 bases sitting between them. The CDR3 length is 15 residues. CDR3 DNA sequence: TGTGCCAGCAGTCCCCGGTTAGCGGCTACCTACGAGCAGTACTTC. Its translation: CASSPRLAATYEQYF.

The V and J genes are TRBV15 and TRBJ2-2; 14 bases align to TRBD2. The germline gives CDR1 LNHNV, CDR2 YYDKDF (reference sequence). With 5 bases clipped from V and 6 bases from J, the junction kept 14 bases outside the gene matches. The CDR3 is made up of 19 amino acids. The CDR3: CATSRRMLGLAGGPGELFF. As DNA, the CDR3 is TGTGCCACCAGCCGACGGATGCTAGGACTAGCGGGGGGTCCCGGGGAGCTGTTTTTT.